This T cell receptor beta chain was captured in a study of T cells in tuberculosis. Study results and caveats: Shorter CDR3-alpha in active tuberculosis partly drove smaller distances. Smaller distances to GMM-specific TCRs suggested their expansion in active tuberculosis.

Each donor contributed roughly 100,000 T cells on average, unsorted. Looked up from germline, CDR1 is LNHNV and CDR2 is YYDKDF (reference sequence). The CDR3 is 12 residues long. V dropped 0 bases and J dropped 8 bases, with 5 bases sitting between them. Clones were sequenced by immunoSEQ multiplex PCR, and TCRdb holds only the in-frame ones, with some missing. The sample lists 35,000 to 40,000 clones, roughly 93% occurring once. As to this clone: The antigen is not known.

Input material: PBMCs. This sequence was found in a donor between 10 and 35 years old with latent tuberculosis or without tuberculosis infection. Some clones in this sample may be carry-over from other donors' samples. J is TRBJ2-1 and V is TRBV15, with D unresolved. CDR3 DNA sequence: TGTGCCACCAGCAGAGATAGAGATGAGCAGTTCTTC. Translation gives CATSRDRDEQFF.